What follows is one T cell receptor (beta chain) and its context. The sample belongs to a study of ipilimumab plus nivolumab after autologous stem cell transplantation. For the study at large: The DLBCL cohort had primary refractory and relapsed disease, with 18-month progression-free survival of about 82% and 31%.

Profiled with immunoSEQ multiplex PCR; TCRdb holds only in-frame clones, not every one. The sample yields about 15,000 clones, over 60% seen once. Germline CDR1 reads SGHDT; CDR2 reads YYEEEE. Deletions cut 0 bases from V and 5 bases from J, with 21 bases between. This CDR3 spans 17 amino acids. Patients got ipilimumab 1 mg/kg beginning 14 to 28 days post-transplant. Sequencing was performed on PBMCs, taken in a trial of ipilimumab plus nivolumab as post-transplant consolidation. The sequence derives from a male donor with diffuse large B-cell lymphoma. The gene calls are TRBV5-6 and TRBJ2-7; D gene uncertain. In DNA form, the CDR3 reads TGTGCCAGCAGCTTGGCCGATCGTTGGACGGTCCTCAACGAGCAGTACTTC. It translates to CASSLADRWTVLNEQYF.